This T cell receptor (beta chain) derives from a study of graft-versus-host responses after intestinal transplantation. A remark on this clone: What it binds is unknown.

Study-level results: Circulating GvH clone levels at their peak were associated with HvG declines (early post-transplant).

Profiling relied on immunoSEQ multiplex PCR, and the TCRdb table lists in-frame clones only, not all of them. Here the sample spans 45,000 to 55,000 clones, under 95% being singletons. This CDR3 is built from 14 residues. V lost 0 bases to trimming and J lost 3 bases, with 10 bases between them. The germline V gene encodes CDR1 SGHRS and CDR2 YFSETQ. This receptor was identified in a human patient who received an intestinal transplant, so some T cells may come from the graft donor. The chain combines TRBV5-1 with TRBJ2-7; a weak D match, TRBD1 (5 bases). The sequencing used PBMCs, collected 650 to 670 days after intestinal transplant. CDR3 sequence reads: CASSLGRANYEQYF. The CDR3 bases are TGCGCCAGCAGCTTGGGCAGGGCGAACTACGAGCAGTACTTC.